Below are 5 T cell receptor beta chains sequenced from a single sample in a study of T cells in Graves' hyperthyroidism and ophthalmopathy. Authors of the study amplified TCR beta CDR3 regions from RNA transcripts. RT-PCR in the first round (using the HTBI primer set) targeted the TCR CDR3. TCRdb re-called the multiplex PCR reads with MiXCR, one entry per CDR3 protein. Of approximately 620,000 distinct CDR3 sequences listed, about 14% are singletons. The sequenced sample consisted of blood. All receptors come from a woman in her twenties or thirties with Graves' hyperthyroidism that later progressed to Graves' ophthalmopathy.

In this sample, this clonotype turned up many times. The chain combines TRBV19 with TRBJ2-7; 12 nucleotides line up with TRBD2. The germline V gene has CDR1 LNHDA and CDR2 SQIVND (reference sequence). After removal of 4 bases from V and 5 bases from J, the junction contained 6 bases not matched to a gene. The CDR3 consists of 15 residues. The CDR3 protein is CASSTRTSGIDEQYF. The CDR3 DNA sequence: TGTGCCAGTAGTACCCGGACTAGCGGGATTGACGAGCAGTACTTC.

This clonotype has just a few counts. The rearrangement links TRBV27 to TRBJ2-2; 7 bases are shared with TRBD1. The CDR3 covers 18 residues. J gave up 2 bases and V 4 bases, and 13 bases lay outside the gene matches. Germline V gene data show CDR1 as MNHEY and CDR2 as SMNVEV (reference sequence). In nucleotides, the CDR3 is TGTGCCAGCAGTTCCGCCTTTATGACAGGGAATAACACCGGGGAGCTGTTTTTT. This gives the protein CASSSAFMTGNNTGELFF.

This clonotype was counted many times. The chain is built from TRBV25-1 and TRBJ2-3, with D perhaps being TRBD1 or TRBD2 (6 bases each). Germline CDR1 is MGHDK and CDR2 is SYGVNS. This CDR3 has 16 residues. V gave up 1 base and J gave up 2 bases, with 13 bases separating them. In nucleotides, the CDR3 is TGTGCCAGCAGTGAATCCCCGGGGGCATTCACAGATACGCAGTATTTT. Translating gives CASSESPGAFTDTQYF.

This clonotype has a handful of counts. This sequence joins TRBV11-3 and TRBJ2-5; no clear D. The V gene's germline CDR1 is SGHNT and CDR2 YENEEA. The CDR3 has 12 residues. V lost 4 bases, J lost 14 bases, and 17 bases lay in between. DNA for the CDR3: TGTGCCAGCAGCTATCATTTAGGGCCGAACTACTTC. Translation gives CASSYHLGPNYF.

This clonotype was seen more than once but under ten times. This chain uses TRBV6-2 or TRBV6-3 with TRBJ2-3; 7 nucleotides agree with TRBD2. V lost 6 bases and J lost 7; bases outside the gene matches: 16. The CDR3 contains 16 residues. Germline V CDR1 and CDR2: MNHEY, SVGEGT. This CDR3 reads CASSPRRAGRANTQYF. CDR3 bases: TGTGCCAGCAGCCCACGGAGAGCGGGACGCGCGAATACGCAGTATTTT.